This T cell receptor (beta chain) came from a study of cytomegalovirus exposure and HLA in healthy donors. Whole-study context: Early release data held roughly 90 million unique TCRs from HLA-typed donors.

Primers: 60 Vbeta forward and 13 Jbeta reverse. The protocol was immunoSEQ multiplex PCR, while the TCRdb copy is restricted to in-frame clones and leaves out a portion. The sample contains approximately 110,000 clones, around 80% of which appear only once. The TCR was taken from a woman aged 25 to 39 in good health and CMV-seronegative. The sequenced sample was PBMCs.

CDR3 sequence: CASSVAGAETQYF. The CDR3 DNA reads as TGTGCCAGCAGTGTTGCAGGGGCAGAGACCCAGTACTTC. The rearrangement joins TRBV25-1 to TRBJ2-5; a weak D match, TRBD1 (6 bases). This CDR3 has 13 amino acids. Germline V gives CDR1 MGHDK, CDR2 SYGVNS. Trimming took 4 bases from V and 4 from J, leaving 10 bases between them.